The TCR beta chain described here comes from a study of blood T cells in healthy people across ages (dated by TCRdb to about 2015). Describing the broader study: In model experiments, template switching captured about one uniquely barcoded TCR beta cDNA molecule for every two T cells. To track age-related changes in TCR beta repertoire diversity, the study relied on deep sequencing normalized with unique cDNA molecular identifiers. The donors were divided into four age groups: young (average around 15 years), middle-aged (almost 40), aged (around 67) and long-lived (about 90). The study analyzed two additional independent replicas of 1 million unique cDNA reads from the same blood draw for two donors, one aged 18 to 30 and one aged 80 or older. What the authors observed across the whole study: Estimates of total diversity based on one million sequenced T cells were regarded as lower bounds and as underestimates. The CMV infection status of donors was not known, potentially confounding age-related changes in expanded clonotypes. Compared with the aged group, the long-lived group had more naive CD4+ T cells, fewer expanded clones and increased TCR diversity, a pattern suggesting age selection. There was a strong correlation between observed TCR beta diversity and the percentage of naive T cells measured by flow cytometry. As age increased, observed TCR beta diversity per million T cells dropped in a roughly linear way, and a significant reduction was already evident by age about 40. Bulk unsorted PBMC profiling prevented conclusive comparison of naive and antigen-experienced compartments.

Systemically healthy Caucasian individuals from Russia, some 38 in total and aged about 6 to 100 years, were included as donors. Each donor gave about 9.8 milliliters of peripheral blood, drawn into EDTA-treated Vacutainer tubes. Ficoll-Paque density-gradient centrifugation was used to isolate PBMCs, with at least 6 million obtained per sample. Trizol reagent was used to extract total RNA from the PBMCs, yielding at least 5.5 micrograms per sample. Naive CD45RAhigh/CD27high T cell percentages were measured by flow cytometry on a PBMC aliquot from every donor. There are 15 amino acids in the CDR3, from cysteine to phenylalanine inclusive. Only the CDR3 DNA stays, 45 bases, in frame from base 1. The germline V gene provides CDR1 ENHRY and CDR2 SYGVKD. V is clipped by 6 bases and J by 6 bases, and the sequence between their germline boundaries is 21 bases long. In regard to this clonotype: Its specific antigen is unknown. There are no base qualities to consult, and no much larger clone falls within one base.

Library construction relied on 5' RACE. These reads were obtained on an Illumina HiSeq 2500. The second PCR ran for about 7 to 11 cycles and used a J-beta primer mix along with a sample-barcoded 5' primer. A template-switch 5' adaptor carrying 12 random nucleotides introduced a unique molecular identifier onto each TCR beta cDNA molecule. Each sample yielded at least 2.5 million CDR3-containing paired-end reads. All of the RNA was converted into first-strand cDNA using the Mint cDNA synthesis kit, with a TRBC-specific oligonucleotide serving as the primer. Following uracil-DNA glycosylase treatment, a first 18-cycle PCR with universal primers M1SS and BC2_uni_R was performed on all cDNA. As for the authors' bioinformatics: Normalization of each sample was performed by random selection of 1 million high-quality reads, each carrying a distinct molecular identifier. Instead of being binned into consensus sequences, reads that shared molecular identifiers were thrown out. CDR3 identification, clonotype clustering and error correction used MiTCR with a Q25 quality threshold and the strictest error-elimination algorithm. A nonparametric unseen species model with Euler transformation was used to estimate lower-bound total TCR beta diversity. In TCRdb, the public reads were trimmed at Q25 with fastp and aligned with MiXCR, with productive beta chains retained. Rows are combined by CDR3 protein, so each entry shows the most common genes and DNA. TCRdb's processing, not the authors' own work, is the source of the V and J calls. For this sample there are around 780,000 distinct CDR3 sequences; about 26% appear just once. The ten biggest clones cover less than 3.5% of the sample.

These data also featured in a second study, about T cells of mothers and their children. Drawing on the second study: Donors were nine systemically healthy Caucasian individuals: three mothers and their six children. cDNA synthesis used all of the extracted RNA, with 1.5 ug of RNA in each 15 ul reaction. In the second PCR, the M1S primer added sample barcodes and 2-4 random nucleotides. Each mother yielded over 8.5 million TCR beta CDR3 reads and each child about 3 million reads. Thymic selection similarly shapes TCR recombination output in related and unrelated pairs, with minor effect from inherited differences. Normalized repertoire overlap was always slightly but never significantly higher in related than unrelated mother-child pairs. No persistent microchimeric T cell clones were found, with a detection sensitivity of approximately 94 clones per million clonotypes. To look for features that set related mother-child pairs apart from unrelated individuals, the researchers ran deep NGS to compare the TCR beta repertoires of mothers and children. Mothers averaged about 40 +/- 4 years of age and children averaged about 12 +/- 4 years. After adapter ligation with NEBNext reagents, the libraries were sequenced on Illumina HiSeq 2000 with 100+100 nt paired-end reads. Mother and child libraries were prepared a month apart and sequenced in separate runs to prevent cross-contamination. For each donor, somewhere between 500,000 and 2,000,000 distinct TCR beta clonotypes were identified. Naive TCR beta clonotypes were estimated from low-frequency clonotypes matched to each donor's FACS-determined naive share, without sorting.

The origin of this receptor is a boy between 10 and 17 years old in good health. Here the chain combines TRBV10-3 and TRBJ2-7; no D gene can be assigned with confidence. Sequences were obtained from blood. The nucleotide sequence is given as TGTGCCATCAGCCCCCAGGACGTGGCCCATTTCGAGCAGTACTTC. It specifies CAISPQDVAHFEQYF.